A selection of T cell receptor beta chains follows, all from one sample in a study of cytotoxic CD8 clonotypes in ibrutinib-treated CLL. The table came from immunoSEQ multiplex PCR; TCRdb's copy has only in-frame clones and leaves some out. The table has about 120,000 clones, 58% seen once. Sequencing was performed on PBMCs, taken after 24 months of ibrutinib treatment. The receptors were sampled from a human donor with chronic lymphocytic leukemia. Each CDR3 is given with its conserved first and last residue. A D gene is named only where the DNA matches it firmly. Clone size is given for some rows only: seen once, a few or many times, or a class if the clone is expanded.

D gene,J gene,clone size,V gene,CDR3 protein,CDR3 DNA
-,TRBJ2-7,-,TRBV30,CAWRSGFSYEQYF,TGTGCCTGGAGGAGTGGGTTCTCCTACGAGCAGTACTTC
-,TRBJ2-6,-,TRBV5-6,CASSQKQHSGANVLTF,TGTGCCAGCAGCCAAAAACAGCACTCTGGGGCCAACGTCCTGACTTTC
-,TRBJ2-7,-,TRBV5-4,CASSLEQGASYEQYF,TGTGCCAGCAGCCTAGAGCAGGGCGCTTCCTACGAGCAGTACTTC
-,TRBJ2-2,-,TRBV29-1,CSVGGVITGELFF,TGCAGCGTTGGTGGGGTGATCACCGGGGAGCTGTTTTTT
-,TRBJ2-5,-,TRBV4-2,CASSQVGGGQETQYF,TGTGCCAGCAGCCAAGTGGGGGGTGGCCAAGAGACCCAGTACTTC
-,TRBJ1-1,-,TRBV7-2,CASRLTLGDTEAFF,TGTGCCAGCAGGTTAACCCTGGGGGACACTGAAGCTTTCTTT
TRBD2,TRBJ2-5,-,TRBV2,CASSEKRLARETQYF,TGTGCCAGCAGTGAAAAGAGACTAGCTCGAGAGACCCAGTACTTC
-,TRBJ1-6,-,TRBV5-1,CASSLTSGTPNNSPLHF,TGCGCCAGCAGCTTGACGTCCGGGACACCGAATAATTCACCCCTCCACTTT
-,TRBJ1-1,few,TRBV6-6,CASSKGENTEAFF,TGTGCCAGCAGTAAGGGAGAGAACACTGAAGCTTTCTTT
-,TRBJ1-3,-,TRBV9,CASSERRSSGNTIYF,TGTGCCAGCAGCGAGAGGAGAAGCTCTGGAAACACCATATATTTT
-,TRBJ2-2,once,TRBV25-1,CASGETFNTGELFF,TGTGCCAGTGGGGAGACATTTAACACCGGGGAGCTGTTTTTT
-,TRBJ2-5,-,TRBV28,CASILRGGQETQYF,TGTGCCAGCATCTTAAGGGGGGGGCAAGAGACCCAGTACTTC
-,TRBJ1-1,few,TRBV9,CASSVAGNAEAFF,TGTGCCAGCAGCGTAGCAGGGAACGCTGAAGCTTTCTTT
TRBD1,TRBJ1-2,-,TRBV28,CASSSPATGGYGYTF,TGTGCCAGCAGCTCCCCGGCAACAGGGGGCTATGGCTACACCTTC
TRBD1,TRBJ2-7,-,TRBV6-5,CASRGQGMYEQYF,TGTGCCAGCAGGGGACAGGGGATGTACGAGCAGTACTTC
TRBD1,TRBJ1-6,few,TRBV25-1,CARRDRYNSPLHF,TGTGCCAGGAGGGACAGATATAATTCACCCCTCCACTTT
-,TRBJ1-3,-,TRBV5-1,CASSPKERYGGSSGNTIYF,TGCGCCAGCAGCCCCAAGGAAAGGTATGGTGGGAGCTCTGGAAACACCATATATTTT
-,TRBJ2-1,-,TRBV2,CAIRWTNEQFF,TGTGCCATTCGGTGGACCAATGAGCAGTTCTTC
-,TRBJ2-2,-,TRBV2,CASRIGMMNTGELFF,TGTGCCAGCCGGATAGGCATGATGAACACCGGGGAGCTGTTTTTT
-,TRBJ1-2,-,TRBV6-5,CASSYRQGRGYGYTF,TGTGCCAGCAGTTACCGGCAGGGACGGGGCTATGGCTACACCTTC
-,TRBJ1-2,-,TRBV5-8,CANPEGIGYTF,TGTGCCAACCCGGAGGGGATTGGCTACACCTTC
-,TRBJ1-6,few,TRBV19,CASSGQYYNSPLHF,TGTGCCAGTAGTGGACAGTACTATAATTCACCCCTCCACTTT
-,TRBJ1-1,-,TRBV6-5,CATLRDGGGNAEAFF,TGTGCCACCCTAAGGGATGGGGGGGGCAACGCTGAAGCTTTCTTT
-,TRBJ2-5,-,TRBV27,CASSFEGSVGQTQYF,TGTGCCAGCAGTTTTGAGGGCTCAGTGGGGCAGACCCAGTACTTC
TRBD1,TRBJ2-7,-,TRBV6-6,CATRTGNTYEQYF,TGTGCCACCCGGACAGGGAATACCTACGAGCAGTACTTC
-,TRBJ2-7,-,TRBV11-2,CASSFLDYEQYF,TGTGCCAGCAGCTTTCTAGATTACGAGCAGTACTTC
-,TRBJ1-2,-,TRBV18,CASSPEATSNYGYTF,TGTGCCAGCTCACCGGAAGCCACGTCTAACTATGGCTACACCTTC
-,TRBJ2-7,-,TRBV29-1,CSVVDRYEQYF,TGCAGCGTTGTGGACCGCTACGAGCAGTACTTC
-,TRBJ2-7,few,TRBV6-5,CASSGTESSYEQYF,TGTGCCAGCAGTGGGACCGAGAGCTCCTACGAGCAGTACTTC
-,TRBJ2-3,-,TRBV29-1,CSVDLGGTDTQYF,TGCAGCGTTGATCTTGGGGGCACAGATACGCAGTATTTT
-,TRBJ1-1,many,TRBV6-1,CASGTGFETEAFF,TGTGCCAGCGGAACAGGTTTTGAGACTGAAGCTTTCTTT
-,TRBJ1-1,-,TRBV2,CASRPGFEGTEAFF,TGTGCCAGCAGGCCAGGGTTCGAGGGCACTGAAGCTTTCTTT
-,TRBJ1-4,few,TRBV30,CAGDVPQNEKLFF,TGTGCCGGGGATGTACCTCAAAATGAAAAACTGTTTTTT
-,TRBJ2-4,few,TRBV20-1,CSARTGHHMDF,TGCAGTGCTAGAACGGGGCATCATATGGACTTC
-,TRBJ2-7,-,TRBV9,CASSGPRPYEQYF,TGTGCCAGCAGCGGACCGAGACCCTACGAGCAGTACTTC